One and the same sample provided the 25 T cell receptor beta chains below, sequenced in a study of blood T cell repertoires in COVID-19 (TCRdb year 2020). Libraries were made using the immunoSEQ multiplex PCR assay. TCRdb took this table from immuneACCESS and kept in-frame rearrangements with V and J called. Such tables lack part of the clones; where checked against another copy, unresolved V genes explain under half of the gap, and the rest is unexplained. For this sample there are tens of thousands of clones; 80% to 90% appear just once. Of the sample, roughly 6% is held by the ten largest clones. The sample consisted of peripheral blood. Receptors originate from a man aged 45-65 years with active COVID-19.

The chain recombines TRBV29-1 with TRBJ1-2, with 9 nucleotides matching TRBD1. J gave up 0 bases and V 7 bases, and 6 bases lay outside the gene matches. This CDR3 region has 14 residues. Germline CDR1 is SQVTM and CDR2 is ANQGSEA. The CDR3 bases are TGCAGCGCCCCGACAGGGGGAACTAACTATGGCTACACCTTC. Translation gives CSAPTGGTNYGYTF.

The chain employs TRBV7-9 and TRBJ1-1; D is possibly TRBD1 (5 bases). V was trimmed by 5 bases and J by 1 base, leaving 14 bases between them. The CDR3 length is 15 residues. Germline CDR1 reads SEHNR; CDR2 reads FQNEAQ (reference sequence). The CDR3 nucleotides are TGTGCCAGCAGCCCTGGCGGGGCTAGGAACACTGAAGCTTTCTTT. Its protein is CASSPGGARNTEAFF.

V is TRBV30 and J is TRBJ2-6; D is unresolved. Deletions cut 1 base from V and 0 bases from J, with 4 bases between. CDR1 and CDR2 from the germline V gene are GTSNPN and SVGIG (reference sequence). The CDR3 runs 14 residues. CDR3 residues: CAWSAVSGANVLTF. In nucleotides, the CDR3 is TGTGCCTGGAGTGCAGTCTCTGGGGCCAACGTCCTGACTTTC.

The J gene is TRBJ2-7, the V gene TRBV4-3; D may be TRBD2 (6 bases). V lost 4 bases and J lost 6, with 19 bases in between. The CDR3 has 15 residues. Looked up from germline, CDR1 is LGHNA and CDR2 is YSLEER. CDR3 sequence: CASSRELATWGEQYF. As DNA, the CDR3 is TGCGCCAGCAGCCGGGAACTAGCAACATGGGGCGAGCAGTACTTC.

In DNA, the CDR3 is TGTGCCAGCAGCCTCCGGGTAGGCTACAATGAGCAGTTCTTC. It codes for CASSLRVGYNEQFF. V gene TRBV9 combines with J gene TRBJ2-1; D unclear. This CDR3 region has 14 residues. V dropped 4 bases and J dropped 3 bases, with 11 bases sitting between them. Germline lookup yields CDR1 SGDLS and CDR2 YYNGEE.

This chain uses TRBV7-2 with TRBJ2-3, with 12 positions matching TRBD2. The CDR3 spans 18 residues. V dropped 2 bases and J dropped 6; count of bases not matched to a gene: 12. Germline-derived CDR1 and CDR2 are SGHTA and FQGNSA. CDR3 nucleotide sequence: TGTGCCAGCAGCTTAACGGGACTAGCGGGTACAGCCGGGGATACGCAGTATTTT. Residues: CASSLTGLAGTAGDTQYF.

This clone came up once. The chain is built from TRBV5-1 and TRBJ1-6, with 10 bases aligning to TRBD1. CDR3 size: 16 residues. V gave up 4 bases and J gave up 7 bases; unmatched junction bases: 8. Germline V CDR1 and CDR2: SGHRS, YFSETQ. In nucleotides, the CDR3 is TGCGCCAGCAGCCCGGCCCCGACAGGGGGCAATTCACCCCTCCACTTT. It translates to CASSPAPTGGNSPLHF.

This chain links TRBV9 with TRBJ1-1; 8 bases map to TRBD1. V lost 3 bases to trimming and J lost 7 bases; unmatched junction nucleotides: 8. Germline V gene data show CDR1 as SGDLS and CDR2 as YYNGEE. This CDR3 is built from 14 residues. CDR3 coding DNA: TGTGCCAGCAGCGGGACAGGGCTTGGGGGTGAAGCTTTCTTT. Its protein is CASSGTGLGGEAFF.

The chain has TRBV5-1 and TRBJ1-6, with D uncertain. V lost 3 bases, J lost 9 bases, and 16 bases lay in between. The germline CDR1 and CDR2 sequences are SGHRS and YFSETQ. The CDR3 is 15 residues long. In nucleotides, the CDR3 is TGCGCCAGCAGCTCGTTGGCTCCCTTATCTTCACCCCTCCACTTT. Its translation: CASSSLAPLSSPLHF.

The chain has TRBV21-1 and TRBJ2-7; the tabulated D call, TRBD1, remains unverified against the DNA. TRBV21-1 is a known pseudogene. CDR3 length: 15 amino acids. CDR3 DNA sequence: TGTGCCAGCACTACGGGACAGGATAAAGGCTACGAGCAGTACTTC. Its protein is CASTTGQDKGYEQYF.

The rearrangement links TRBV5-1 to TRBJ2-1; TRBD2 is a possible D gene (6 bases). Per the germline V gene, CDR1 is SGHRS and CDR2 is YFSETQ. V lost 0 bases to trimming and J lost 3 bases, with 10 bases between them. The CDR3 is 15 residues long. CDR3 sequence reads: CASSLATSHYNEQFF. The CDR3 DNA reads TGCGCCAGCAGCTTGGCCACTAGCCACTACAATGAGCAGTTCTTC.

This clone was found a few times. J is TRBJ2-2 and V is TRBV27; TRBD2 aligns across 8 bases. This CDR3 is 13 amino acids long. J was trimmed by 2 bases and V by 7 bases; bases with no gene match: 0. Germline CDR1 is MNHEY and CDR2 is SMNVEV (reference sequence). The CDR3 nucleotides are TGTGCCAGCATAGCGGGAAACACCGGGGAGCTGTTTTTT. As protein: CASIAGNTGELFF.

The V call is TRBV3-1 (or the pseudogene TRBV3-2), the J call TRBJ2-7; 16 bases line up with TRBD2. V gave up 3 bases and J gave up 12 bases; unmatched junction bases: 11. In germline, CDR1 is LGHDT, CDR2 YNNKEL (reference sequence). The CDR3 loop spans 16 amino acids. For the CDR3, the DNA is TGTGCCAGCAGCCAGACCTCCGGGACTAGCGGGAGGGCGCGGTACTTC. Encoded protein: CASSQTSGTSGRARYF.

V is TRBV7-2 and J is TRBJ1-1; D may be TRBD1 (5 bases). Between the trimmed V and J ends, which lost 7 bases and 0 bases, there was a span of 12 bases. The length of the CDR3 is 14 residues. Germline V CDR1 and CDR2: SGHTA, FQGNSA. Written as DNA, the CDR3 is TGTGCCAGCACCCCCAGGGCGTTGAACACTGAAGCTTTCTTT. Encoded protein: CASTPRALNTEAFF.

The table lists this clone with a few counts. This chain uses TRBV29-1 with TRBJ1-1, with 7 bases matching TRBD1. V lost 7 bases to trimming and J lost 4 bases; unmatched junction nucleotides: 12. CDR1 is SQVTM, CDR2 ANQGSEA, per germline. This CDR3 has 14 residues. The CDR3 DNA follows: TGCAGCGCTCTAGGGGACAGTAGAAGCACTGAAGCTTTCTTT. It encodes CSALGDSRSTEAFF.

The CDR3 nucleotides read TGTGCCAGCAATTTAGCGGGGCTGGTGGAGACCCAGTACTTC. Its translation is CASNLAGLVETQYF. This chain joins TRBV2 and TRBJ2-5, with 8 bases that match TRBD2. Trimming at V came to 7 bases and at J to 5 bases, leaving 9 bases not matched to a gene. Germline V gene data show CDR1 as SNHLY and CDR2 as FYNNEI. The CDR3 has 14 amino acids.

A word on this clone: At one end the junction does not follow the germline gene, possibly because of a read error. This rearrangement joins TRBV11-2 to TRBJ1-2, with TRBD1 as a possible D gene (5 bases). CDR1 and CDR2 from the germline V gene are SGHAT and FQNNGV. The CDR3 length is 12 residues. The DNA for the CDR3 is TGTGCCAGCAGCTTGGGACTCCTGGGGCCGACTTTC. Encoded protein: CASSLGLLGPTF.

The chain couples TRBV28 to TRBJ2-7, with a tentative D call TRBD1 (6 bases). Germline V gene lookup returns CDR1 MDHEN and CDR2 SYDVKM. This CDR3 spans 14 amino acids. The V end lost 2 bases, the J end lost 6 bases, and 14 bases lay between the germline ends. CDR3: CASSLPGDLGEQYF. The DNA for the CDR3 is TGTGCCAGCAGTTTACCAGGGGATCTGGGCGAGCAGTACTTC.

This rearrangement joins TRBV28 to TRBJ2-2, with D maybe TRBD1 (6 bases). The CDR3 is 15 amino acids. CDR1 and CDR2 from the germline V gene are MDHEN and SYDVKM. V lost 0 bases and J lost 3, with 8 bases in between. CDR3 sequence: CASSLWRQDTGELFF. The CDR3, as DNA: TGTGCCAGCAGTTTATGGCGACAGGACACCGGGGAGCTGTTTTTT.

This clone was picked up a small number of times. The chain combines TRBV28 with TRBJ1-3; D unresolved. Trimming removed 3 bases from V and 2 bases from J, with 2 bases in between. The CDR3 is made up of 12 amino acids. Germline CDR1 reads MDHEN; CDR2 reads SYDVKM. The CDR3 spells CASSFTGNTIYF. The CDR3 DNA is TGTGCCAGCAGTTTTACTGGAAACACCATATATTTT.

V is TRBV6-5 and J is TRBJ1-1; tentatively, D is TRBD1 (6 bases). The CDR3 runs 14 residues. Germline V gene lookup returns CDR1 MNHEY and CDR2 SVGAGI. V lost 6 bases to trimming and J lost 4 bases, with 15 bases between them. In DNA form, the CDR3 reads TGTGCCAGCAGCCACAGGGCCCCGAGCACTGAAGCTTTCTTT. Amino acids: CASSHRAPSTEAFF.

This chain connects TRBV9 to TRBJ1-1, with a weak D call TRBD1 (5 bases). The CDR3 contains 14 residues. Germline CDR1 reads SGDLS; CDR2 reads YYNGEE. The germline V and J ends were trimmed by 2 bases and 6 bases, with 14 bases remaining between them. The CDR3 here is CASSVSGKVAEAFF. CDR3 bases: TGTGCCAGCAGCGTTTCAGGGAAAGTGGCTGAAGCTTTCTTT.

The V and J genes are TRBV5-1 and TRBJ1-4; no clear D. Germline V lookup: CDR1 SGHRS, CDR2 YFSETQ. This CDR3 is built from 15 residues. The ends were cut back, 4 bases at V and 2 bases at J, with 12 bases in the middle. CDR3 coding DNA: TGCGCCAGCAGCCAATCTCTAACCACTAATGAAAAACTGTTTTTT. It specifies CASSQSLTTNEKLFF.

The V call is TRBV6-2 or TRBV6-3, the J call TRBJ2-1, with 12 bases matching TRBD1. The CDR3 spans 15 residues. Germline V gene lookup returns CDR1 MNHEY and CDR2 SVGEGT. The V and J ends lost 4 bases and 9 bases, in that order; junction bases with no gene match: 7. The CDR3 coding sequence is TGTGCCAGCAGTTCCCGGGACAGGGGGCAGGGTGAGCAGTTCTTC. Translated: CASSSRDRGQGEQFF.

V and J are TRBV6-2 or TRBV6-3 and TRBJ2-7; 10 positions match TRBD1. Germline CDR1 reads MNHEY; CDR2 reads SVGEGT. V gave up 5 bases and J gave up 3 bases; unmatched junction bases: 7. This CDR3 contains 15 residues. CDR3 DNA sequence: TGTGCCAGCAGTCACCCCGACAGGGGGCTCTACGAGCAGTACTTC. Protein: CASSHPDRGLYEQYF.